There are a few counts of the clone carrying this TCR beta chain. Time point denoted: pre-sensitization, week 0. The treatment here: therapeutic diphenylcyclopropenone sensitization with weekly scalp DPC. The data stem from a study of human T cells and chemical hapten exposure. The CDR3 has 16 residues. From germline, CDR1 is MGHRA and CDR2 YSYEKL. The germline V and J ends were trimmed by 4 bases and 0 bases, with 12 bases remaining between them. Via MiXCR, TCRdb re-called the RACE reads, giving one row per CDR3 protein. The data contain approximately 100,000 distinct CDR3 sequences, 9.6% of them singletons.

The receptor's source is a woman aged 40 to 55 with alopecia areata. Some clones in this sample may be carry-over from other donors' samples. The chain combines TRBV4-1 with TRBJ2-2; tentative D call: TRBD2 (5 bases). Material: whole blood, obtained in connection with sensitization to the hapten diphenylcyclopropenone (DPC). The CDR3 is CASSPSPGANTGELFF. CDR3 nucleotides: TGCGCCAGCAGCCCCTCGCCCGGGGCGAACACCGGGGAGCTGTTTTTT.